Shown below are 8 T cell receptor beta chains from a single sample sequenced in a study of cytomegalovirus exposure and HLA in healthy donors. The PCR employed 60 Vbeta primers together with 13 Jbeta primers. TCRdb's table, derived via immunoSEQ multiplex PCR, lists solely in-frame clones and lacks some. The table lists some 130,000 clones, 80% of them singletons. Material: PBMCs. These receptors were obtained from a man aged 30 to 45 in good health and CMV-seronegative.

V usage is TRBV11-3 and J usage is TRBJ2-7; D unclear. Deletions cut 1 base from V and 1 base from J, with 5 bases between. Germline V gene lookup returns CDR1 SGHNT and CDR2 YENEEA. The CDR3 sequence is 13 residues long. CDR3: CASSLVRSYEQYF. The CDR3 nucleotides read TGTGCCAGCAGCTTAGTTCGGTCCTACGAGCAGTACTTC.

The gene calls are TRBV5-5 and TRBJ1-4; tentative D call: TRBD1 (6 bases). With 1 base removed from V and 8 bases from J, the gap between germline ends came to 21 bases. Germline CDR1 SGHKS, CDR2 YYEKEE (reference sequence). CDR3 size: 17 residues. The CDR3 region has the DNA TGTGCCAGCAGCTTGCAATGGTGGACAGAGGGGGAAGAAAAACTGTTTTTT. Translation gives CASSLQWWTEGEEKLFF. Variable domain in full (rest from reference TRBV5-5 and TRBJ1-4): DAGVTQSPTHLIKTRGQQVTLRCSPISGHKSVSWYQQVLGQGPQFIFQYYEKEERGRGNFPDRFSARQFPNYSSELNVNALLLGDSALYLCASSLQWWTEGEEKLFFGSGTQLSVL.

V usage is TRBV10-2 and J usage is TRBJ1-2; 8 bases align to TRBD1. Germline CDR1 reads WSHSY; CDR2 reads SAAADI. This CDR3 has 14 residues. V dropped 6 bases and J dropped 0; count of bases not matched to a gene: 3. CDR3 protein: CASRATGANYGYTF. The CDR3 DNA follows: TGCGCCAGCAGAGCGACAGGGGCTAACTATGGCTACACCTTC.

The rearrangement uses TRBV5-6 and TRBJ1-6, with TRBD1 identical over 9 bases. There are 15 residues in the CDR3. Trimming cost V 4 bases and J 8 bases; bases outside gene matches: 7. The germline gives CDR1 SGHDT, CDR2 YYEEEE. CDR3 nucleotide sequence: TGTGCCAGCAGCACGGAGGGGACAGGGTATTCACCCCTCCACTTT. This codes for CASSTEGTGYSPLHF.

V gene TRBV4-1 combines with J gene TRBJ2-1; D is possibly TRBD2 (6 bases). CDR1 MGHRA and CDR2 YSYEKL come from the germline V gene. The V end was cut by 4 bases, the J end by 0 bases, with 28 bases between. The CDR3 length is 21 residues. This CDR3 is CASSPMRISGRKRSSYNEQFF. CDR3 nucleotide sequence: TGCGCCAGCAGCCCTATGAGAATTAGCGGAAGAAAGAGAAGCTCCTACAATGAGCAGTTCTTC.

This clone has more than one count but fewer than ten. CDR3 sequence (DNA): TGTGCCAGCAGTGAGCAGGGGGCTGACGAGCAGTACTTC. Its protein is CASSEQGADEQYF. The chain uses TRBV27 and TRBJ2-7; 8 nucleotides align to TRBD1. Germline loops: CDR1 MNHEY, CDR2 SMNVEV (reference sequence). Trimming cost V 5 bases and J 5 bases; bases outside gene matches: 5. The CDR3 is 13 amino acids.

The genes are TRBV5-1 and TRBJ2-7, with D perhaps matching TRBD2 (5 bases). V was clipped by 4 bases and J by 2 bases, with 13 bases between them. The CDR3 extends over 14 amino acids. Germline CDR1 is SGHRS and CDR2 is YFSETQ. The CDR3 region has the DNA TGCGCCAGCAGCCACGGGGTAGGAGCCTACGAGCAGTACTTC. Amino acids: CASSHGVGAYEQYF.

This chain uses TRBV6-5 with TRBJ2-3; 7 nucleotides line up with TRBD1. The CDR3 contains 15 residues. Germline CDR1 and CDR2: MNHEY and SVGAGI. Trimming cost V 7 bases and J 6 bases; bases outside gene matches: 13. The CDR3 DNA reads as TGTGCCAGCACCCCAGGGGGACAGCCGGGGGATACGCAGTATTTT. Translating it yields CASTPGGQPGDTQYF.